The source of this TCR beta chain is a study of blood T cell repertoires in COVID-19 (dated by TCRdb to 2020 to 2022). Regarding the research as a whole: Collaborator samples came from the United States, Italy and Spain and covered acute and convalescent phases of COVID-19. The sample metadata nearly always contained a de-identified subject ID, COVID-19 status, age in years and sex. The material from the prospective study consisted of cDNA or gDNA derived from T cells, B-cell-depleted T cells, or PBMCs. Deeply sampled blood TCRbeta repertoires from subjects exposed to, actively infected with, or recovered from COVID-19 were included in the dataset. Where available, HLA class I and class II types were taken from metadata supplied by the sample provider and were not determined by assay-based typing. Samples came from the ongoing ImmuneRACE study (first 160 participants) plus 1,254 subjects from 6 global collaborators. The repertoires were released in a freely available public database meant as a resource for research on the immune response to SARS-CoV-2.

TCRbeta CDR3 regions were amplified from genomic DNA by means of the immunoSEQ Assay, a bias-controlled multiplex PCR. Processing in the source paper ran as follows. The number of nucleated cells in each sample was estimated from the amplification of reference gene primers within the assay. Sequence reads were collapsed and filtered to measure the absolute abundance of every unique TCRbeta CDR3 rearrangement. For each sample, productive Simpson clonality was calculated as the square root of Simpson's diversity index over productive rearrangements. Not all clones reach the TCRdb copy of this immuneACCESS table, which keeps in-frame sequences only. Checked studies attribute under half of the gap to unresolved V genes and leave the rest unexplained. The V and J calls and the clone size are those of that table, but D and trimming were determined from the DNA. Recorded for this sample are under 200,000 clones; less than 90% of them occurred a single time. Roughly 13% of the sample goes to the ten largest clones.

Beyond this particular receptor, the publication reports: How much clinical and demographic metadata was included differed by source and by participant, and the metadata was provided uncurated.

There are a few counts of this clone. Its antigen is currently not known. Base-call qualities are not available, and no considerably larger clone is one nucleotide away. CDR1 and CDR2 are read off the germline V gene as MNHNS and SASEGT. V and J lose 2 bases and 0 bases, and a span of 5 bases separates them. The CDR3, from cysteine to phenylalanine, totals 15 residues. The entry retains the CDR3 DNA only, 45 bases that are in frame from base 1. The collaborating institutions used their own protocols to collect whole blood in K2EDTA tubes. For TCRbeta analysis, collaborator samples were shipped as frozen whole blood, as isolated PBMCs, or as DNA extracted from either sample type.

The specimen was peripheral blood. The rearrangement combines TRBV6-1 with TRBJ2-6; TRBD2 is perhaps the D gene, given 5 matching bases. This TCR was recovered from a man between 18 and 29 years old with active or convalescent COVID-19. CDR3 sequence: CASSETSSGANVLTF. The DNA sequence follows: TGTGCCAGCAGTGAAACTAGCTCTGGGGCCAACGTCCTGACTTTC.